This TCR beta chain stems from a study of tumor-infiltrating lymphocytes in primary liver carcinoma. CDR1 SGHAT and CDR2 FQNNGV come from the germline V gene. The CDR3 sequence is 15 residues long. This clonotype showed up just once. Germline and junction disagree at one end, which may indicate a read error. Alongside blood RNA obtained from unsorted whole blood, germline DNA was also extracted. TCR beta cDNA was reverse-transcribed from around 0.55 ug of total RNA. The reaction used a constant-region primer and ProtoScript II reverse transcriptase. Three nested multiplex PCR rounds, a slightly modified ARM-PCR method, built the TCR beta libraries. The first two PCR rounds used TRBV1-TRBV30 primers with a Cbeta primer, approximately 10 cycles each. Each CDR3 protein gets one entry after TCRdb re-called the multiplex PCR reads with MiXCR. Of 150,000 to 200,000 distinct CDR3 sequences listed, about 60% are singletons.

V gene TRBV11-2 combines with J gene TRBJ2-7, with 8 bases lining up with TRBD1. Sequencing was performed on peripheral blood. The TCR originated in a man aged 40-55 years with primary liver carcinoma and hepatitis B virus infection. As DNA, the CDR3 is TGTGCCAGCAGCTCAGGACAGGGACAAACCTATGAGCACTACTTC. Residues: CASSSGQGQTYEHYF.